This T cell receptor (beta chain) is drawn from a study of cytomegalovirus exposure and HLA in healthy donors. For the study at large: Researchers found that more than 70% of around 400 genotyped donors fell within the Caucasian-associated ancestry cluster.

Overall study results and limits: TCR beta V segments were, for the most part, productive about 87% or about 30% of the time in an earlier analysis. There were some V segments, including TRBV6-2 and TRBV6-3, excluded as indistinguishable.

For this clone: Its target is unknown.

Looked up from germline, CDR1 is SEHNR and CDR2 is FQNEAQ (reference sequence). V lost 4 bases and J 2 bases, leaving 17 bases between the germline ends. This CDR3 has 16 residues. A multiplex PCR was run with 60 Vbeta primers and 13 Jbeta primers. In the authors' workflow: As a later analysis found, there were 70 million to 80 million unique TCR beta chains, of which about 10 million were shared. Clones were read by immunoSEQ multiplex PCR, and TCRdb kept only the in-frame ones, dropping some. V, J and clone size reflect that table, while D and trimming were determined from the DNA. The sample holds 110,000 to 150,000 clones.

The sequence was collected from a male donor in good health and CMV-seronegative. Sequenced: PBMCs. This chain connects TRBV7-9 to TRBJ1-2, with D tentatively TRBD1 (6 bases). The DNA of the CDR3 is TGTGCCAGCAGCTCTGCCCCGGACAGTGTGAACTATGGCTACACCTTC. This encodes CASSSAPDSVNYGYTF. Drawing the rest from reference TRBV7-9 and TRBJ1-2, the complete variable domain is DTGVSQNPRHKITKRGQNVTFRCDPISEHNRLYWYRQTLGQGPEFLTYFQNEAQLEKSRLLSDRFSAERPKGSFSTLEIQRTEQGDSAMYLCASSSAPDSVNYGYTFGSGTRLTVV.